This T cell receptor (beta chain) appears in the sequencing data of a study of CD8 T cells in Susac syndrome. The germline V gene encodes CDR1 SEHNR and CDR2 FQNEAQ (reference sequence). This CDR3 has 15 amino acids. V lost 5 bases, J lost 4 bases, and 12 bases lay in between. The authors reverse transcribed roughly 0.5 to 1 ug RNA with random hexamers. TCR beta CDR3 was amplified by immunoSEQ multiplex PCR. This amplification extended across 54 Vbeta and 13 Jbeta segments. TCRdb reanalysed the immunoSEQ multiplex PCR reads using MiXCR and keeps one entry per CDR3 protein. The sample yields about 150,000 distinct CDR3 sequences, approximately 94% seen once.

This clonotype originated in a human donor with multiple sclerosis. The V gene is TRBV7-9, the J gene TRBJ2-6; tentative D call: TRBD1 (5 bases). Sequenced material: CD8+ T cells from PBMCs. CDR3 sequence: CASSPNGAGANVLTF. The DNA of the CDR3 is TGTGCCAGCAGCCCTAATGGGGCCGGGGCCAACGTCCTGACTTTC.